This T cell receptor (beta chain) was obtained from a study of CD8+ T cells in alopecia areata. Whole-study results and caveats: Greater clonality was observed in lesional scalp samples, especially alopecia totalis/universalis, versus normal scalp. Tofacitinib significantly decreased scalp clonality and expanded CD8+ clones among top 100.

CDR1 is MNHEY, CDR2 SVGAGI, per germline. The CDR3 spans 13 residues. Trimming removed 7 bases at V and 6 bases at J, with 13 bases between. Treatment reported: oral pan-JAK inhibitor, 5-10 mg twice daily. Extracted RNA was reverse transcribed, and the resulting cDNA served as sequencing template. TCRdb's copy holds only in-frame clones and misses some; the assay was immunoSEQ multiplex PCR. The sample contains about 250,000 clones, around 64% of which appear only once. Comment on this clone: Its specificity is unknown.

This chain uses TRBV6-5 with TRBJ2-1; weak D call: TRBD1 (5 bases). Sequenced here: CD4+ T cells sorted from blood, sampled at roughly week 53, from a patient treated with tofacitinib. This sequence originates from a human donor with alopecia areata. The CDR3: CASKAGLFNEQFF. In DNA form, the CDR3 reads TGTGCCAGCAAGGCAGGGCTGTTCAATGAGCAGTTCTTC.